This T cell receptor (beta chain) was captured by sequencing in a study of human T cells and chemical hapten exposure. The time point is: patch test 2, 6 weeks after DPC sensitization. Treatment of the sample: therapeutic diphenylcyclopropenone sensitization with weekly scalp DPC. TCRdb used MiXCR to reprocess the RACE reads, holding one entry per CDR3 protein. The sample yields about 350,000 distinct CDR3 sequences, around 6% seen once. CDR3 length equals 12 residues. CDR1 MNHEY and CDR2 SVGAGI come from the germline V gene. V lost 2 bases to trimming and J lost 7 bases, with 8 bases between them. This clonotype appeared many times.

Material: whole blood, obtained in connection with sensitization to the hapten diphenylcyclopropenone (DPC). The receptor comes from a woman younger than 30 with alopecia areata. Some clones in this sample may be carry-over from other donors' samples. J is TRBJ1-1 and V is TRBV6-5, with D perhaps TRBD1 (5 bases). CDR3 bases: TGTGCCAGCAGTTACGACAGTGATGAAGCTTTCTTT. Its translation: CASSYDSDEAFF.